A selection of T cell receptor beta chains follows, all from one sample in a study of identical twins. TCRdb reanalysed the 5' RACE reads using MiXCR and keeps one entry per CDR3 protein. The table records hundreds of thousands of distinct CDR3 sequences, 18% of them present only once. These data also featured in a second study, about T cells expressing NK-cell markers.

The sequenced sample consisted of PBMCs. All receptors derive from a woman aged 18-29 years in good health. CDR3s include the opening cysteine and the closing phenylalanine or tryptophan. A D gene is named only where the DNA matches it firmly. Size is stated for part of the rows, as once, few or many counts, or as a class when the clone is expanded.

J gene | D gene | clone size | V gene | CDR3 protein | CDR3 DNA
TRBJ2-1 | NA | few | TRBV24-1 | CATSDLTGNEQFF | TGTGCCACCAGTGATTTGACGGGGAATGAGCAGTTCTTC
TRBJ1-6 | NA | many | TRBV12-3/TRBV12-4 | CASSFRGPNSPLHF | TGTGCCAGCAGTTTCCGGGGCCCAAATTCACCCCTCCACTTT
TRBJ1-1 | NA | NA | TRBV15 | CATSNLNTEAFF | TGTGCCACCAGCAATCTGAACACTGAAGCTTTCTTT
TRBJ2-5 | NA | few | TRBV20-1 | CSARDSAGAGETQYF | TGCAGTGCTAGAGATTCCGCGGGTGCTGGAGAGACCCAGTACTTC
TRBJ2-7 | NA | few | TRBV3-1 | CASRKDSHYEQYF | TGTGCCAGCAGGAAGGACAGCCACTACGAGCAGTACTTC
TRBJ2-4 | NA | NA | TRBV4-3 | CASSQVSASDIQYF | TGCGCCAGCAGCCAGGTATCAGCGTCGGACATTCAGTACTTC
TRBJ2-1 | NA | many | TRBV9 | CASSVDPFADNNEQFF | TGTGCCAGCAGCGTAGATCCCTTTGCGGACAACAATGAGCAGTTCTTC
TRBJ2-3 | TRBD2 | NA | TRBV9 | CASSVSFLAGGRGDTQYF | TGTGCCAGCAGCGTATCTTTTCTAGCGGGGGGTCGCGGGGATACGCAGTATTTT
TRBJ2-1 | TRBD2 | NA | TRBV5-1 | CASSSLFGGRATEQFF | TGCGCCAGCAGCTCACTATTCGGCGGGAGGGCCACTGAGCAGTTCTTC
TRBJ1-5 | NA | NA | TRBV12-5 | CASGEGQAFNQPQHF | TGTGCTAGTGGGGAGGGGCAGGCATTCAATCAGCCCCAGCATTTT
TRBJ2-1 | TRBD2 | NA | TRBV29-1 | CSVESTSGYNEQFF | TGCAGCGTTGAAAGTACTAGCGGATACAATGAGCAGTTCTTC
TRBJ2-3 | NA | NA | TRBV5-1 | CASSWTVSSTDTQYF | TGCGCCAGCAGCTGGACAGTCTCTAGCACAGATACGCAGTATTTT
TRBJ1-6 | NA | few | TRBV7-9 | CASSERDGYNSPLHF | TGTGCCAGCAGCGAACGGGACGGATATAATTCACCCCTCCACTTT
TRBJ2-7 | TRBD2 | NA | TRBV10-1 | CASSEYRGETYEQYF | TGCGCCAGCAGTGAGTACCGGGGGGAGACCTACGAGCAGTACTTC
TRBJ2-5 | NA | NA | TRBV10-3 | CAISAQETQYF | TGTGCCATCAGTGCCCAAGAGACCCAGTACTTC
TRBJ2-3 | TRBD2 | NA | TRBV29-1 | CSVGLAGASTDTQYF | TGCAGCGTTGGCCTAGCGGGGGCCTCCACAGATACGCAGTATTTT
TRBJ2-7 | TRBD2 | many | TRBV7-2 | CASSYQYNLAGEQYF | TGTGCCAGCAGCTATCAGTATAACCTAGCGGGCGAGCAGTACTTC
TRBJ2-2 | TRBD2 | few | TRBV12-3/TRBV12-4 | CASGRREGTGELFF | TGTGCCAGCGGGCGCCGGGAGGGCACCGGGGAGCTGTTTTTT
TRBJ2-7 | TRBD1 | NA | TRBV3-1 | CASSQGLGQQYEQYF | TGTGCCAGCAGCCAAGGGTTGGGACAGCAATACGAGCAGTACTTC
TRBJ2-1 | NA | many | TRBV6-6 | CAAVSGDYNEQFF | TGTGCCGCAGTGTCCGGGGATTACAATGAGCAGTTCTTC
TRBJ2-7 | TRBD1 | few | TRBV7-2 | CASSLLGQGTYEQYF | TGTGCCAGCAGCTTACTAGGACAGGGAACCTACGAGCAGTACTTC
TRBJ2-1 | NA | few | TRBV29-1 | CSVVAEPYNEQFF | TGCAGCGTTGTAGCGGAGCCCTACAATGAGCAGTTCTTC
TRBJ2-7 | TRBD1 | few | TRBV20-1 | CSASRPTGAKGEQYF | TGCAGTGCTTCTCGGCCGACAGGGGCTAAGGGCGAGCAGTACTTC
TRBJ1-2 | NA | many | TRBV12-3/TRBV12-4 | CASSLRGTYGYTF | TGTGCCAGCAGTTTACGGGGGACCTATGGCTACACCTTC
TRBJ1-1 | NA | few | TRBV20-1 | CSARLQGRGEAFF | TGCAGTGCTAGGTTGCAGGGAAGGGGTGAAGCTTTCTTT
TRBJ1-6 | TRBD1 | NA | TRBV5-4 | CASSNGQGRNSPLHF | TGTGCCAGCAGCAATGGACAGGGTCGGAATTCACCCCTCCACTTT
TRBJ2-7 | NA | NA | TRBV18 | CASSPPVGLEQYF | TGTGCCAGCTCACCACCGGTAGGGCTCGAGCAGTACTTC
TRBJ2-7 | NA | few | TRBV7-2 | CASSLGRGGYEQYF | TGTGCCAGCAGCTTAGGCAGGGGTGGTTACGAGCAGTACTTC
TRBJ2-7 | NA | NA | TRBV18 | CASSPPASLGYEQYF | TGTGCCAGCTCACCACCGGCTTCTCTGGGCTACGAGCAGTACTTC
TRBJ2-7 | TRBD2 | NA | TRBV6-1 | CASRPQAGGPEQYF | TGTGCCAGCCGCCCCCAAGCGGGAGGCCCCGAGCAGTACTTC